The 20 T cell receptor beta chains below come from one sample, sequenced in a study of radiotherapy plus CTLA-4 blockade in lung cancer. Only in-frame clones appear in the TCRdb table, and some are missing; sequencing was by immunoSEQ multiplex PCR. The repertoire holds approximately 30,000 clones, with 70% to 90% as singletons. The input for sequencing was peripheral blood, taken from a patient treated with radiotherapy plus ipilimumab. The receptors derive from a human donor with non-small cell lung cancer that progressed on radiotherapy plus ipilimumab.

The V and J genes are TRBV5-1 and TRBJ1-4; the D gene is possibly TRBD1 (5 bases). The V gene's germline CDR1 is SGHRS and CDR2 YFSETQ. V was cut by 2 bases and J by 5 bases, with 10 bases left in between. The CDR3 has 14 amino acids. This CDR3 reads CASSLDSFNEKLFF. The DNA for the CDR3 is TGCGCCAGCAGCTTAGACAGCTTCAATGAAAAACTGTTTTTT.

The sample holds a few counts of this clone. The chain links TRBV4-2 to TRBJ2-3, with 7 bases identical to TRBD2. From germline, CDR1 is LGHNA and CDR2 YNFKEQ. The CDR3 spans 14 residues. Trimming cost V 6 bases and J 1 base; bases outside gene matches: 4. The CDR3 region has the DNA TGTGCCAGCAGTATCGCGGGGGGCACAGATACGCAGTATTTT. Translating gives CASSIAGGTDTQYF.

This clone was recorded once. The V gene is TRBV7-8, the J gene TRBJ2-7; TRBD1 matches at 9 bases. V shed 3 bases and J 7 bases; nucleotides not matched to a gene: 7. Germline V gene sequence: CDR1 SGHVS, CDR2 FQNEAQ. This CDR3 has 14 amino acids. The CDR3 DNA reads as TGTGCCAGCAGCTTGGGGACAGGGATGTTGGAGCAGTACTTC. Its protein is CASSLGTGMLEQYF. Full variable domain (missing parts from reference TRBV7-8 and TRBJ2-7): GAGVSQSPRYKVAKRGQDVALRCDPISGHVSLFWYQQALGQGPEFLTYFQNEAQLDKSGLPSDRFFAERPEGSVSTLKIQRTQQEDSAVYLCASSLGTGMLEQYFGPGTRLTVT.

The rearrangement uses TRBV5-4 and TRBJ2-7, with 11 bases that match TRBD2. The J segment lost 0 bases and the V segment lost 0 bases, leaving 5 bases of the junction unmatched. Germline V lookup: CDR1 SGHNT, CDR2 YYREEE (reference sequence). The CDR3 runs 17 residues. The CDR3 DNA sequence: TGTGCCAGCAGCTTGGCTAGCGGGGGGACTCTCTCCTACGAGCAGTACTTC. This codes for CASSLASGGTLSYEQYF.

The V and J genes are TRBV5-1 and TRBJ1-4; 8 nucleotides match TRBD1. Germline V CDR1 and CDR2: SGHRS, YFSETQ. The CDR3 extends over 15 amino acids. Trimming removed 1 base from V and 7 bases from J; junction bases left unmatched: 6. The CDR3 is CASSLNTGGGEKLFF. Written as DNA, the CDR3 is TGCGCCAGCAGCTTGAACACAGGGGGGGGTGAAAAACTGTTTTTT.

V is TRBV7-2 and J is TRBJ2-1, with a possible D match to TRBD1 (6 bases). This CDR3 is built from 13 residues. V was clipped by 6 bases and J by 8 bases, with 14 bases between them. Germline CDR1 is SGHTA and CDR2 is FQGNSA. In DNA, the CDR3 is TGTGCCAGCAGGCCACCAACAGGGCATGAGCAGTTCTTC. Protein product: CASRPPTGHEQFF.

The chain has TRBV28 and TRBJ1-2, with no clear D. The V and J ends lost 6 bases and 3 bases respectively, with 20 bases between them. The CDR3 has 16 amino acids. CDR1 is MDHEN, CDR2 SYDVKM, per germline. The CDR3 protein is CASSITTGSDYYGYTF. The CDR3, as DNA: TGTGCCAGCAGCATAACGACGGGGAGCGACTACTATGGCTACACCTTC.

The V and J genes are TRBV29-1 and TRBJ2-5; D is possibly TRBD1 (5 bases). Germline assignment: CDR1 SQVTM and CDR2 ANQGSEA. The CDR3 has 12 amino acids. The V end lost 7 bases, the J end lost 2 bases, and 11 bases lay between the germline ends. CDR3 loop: CSDSTAQETQYF. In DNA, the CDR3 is TGCAGCGACTCGACAGCGCAAGAGACCCAGTACTTC.

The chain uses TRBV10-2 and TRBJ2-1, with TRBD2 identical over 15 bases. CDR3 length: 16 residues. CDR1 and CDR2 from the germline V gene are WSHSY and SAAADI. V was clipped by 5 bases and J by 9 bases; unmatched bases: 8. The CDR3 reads CASSWTSGGEVGEQFF. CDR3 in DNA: TGCGCCAGCAGTTGGACTAGCGGGGGGGAAGTGGGTGAGCAGTTCTTC.

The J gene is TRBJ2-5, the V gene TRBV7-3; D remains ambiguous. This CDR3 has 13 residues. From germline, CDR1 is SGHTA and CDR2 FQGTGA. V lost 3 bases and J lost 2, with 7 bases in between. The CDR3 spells CASSLRFQETQYF. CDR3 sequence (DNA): TGTGCCAGCAGCTTGAGGTTTCAAGAGACCCAGTACTTC.

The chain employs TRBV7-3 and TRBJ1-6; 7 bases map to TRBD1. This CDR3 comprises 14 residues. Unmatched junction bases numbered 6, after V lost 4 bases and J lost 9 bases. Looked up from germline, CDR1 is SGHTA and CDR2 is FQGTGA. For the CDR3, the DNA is TGTGCCAGCAGCTCGACAGGGTCGCGTTCACCCCTCCACTTT. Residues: CASSSTGSRSPLHF.

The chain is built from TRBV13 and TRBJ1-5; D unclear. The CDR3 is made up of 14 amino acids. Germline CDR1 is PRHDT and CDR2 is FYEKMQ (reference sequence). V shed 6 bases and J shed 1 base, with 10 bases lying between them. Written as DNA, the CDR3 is TGTGCCAGCAGTTCGGAGGCAAGCAATCAGCCCCAGCATTTT. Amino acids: CASSSEASNQPQHF.

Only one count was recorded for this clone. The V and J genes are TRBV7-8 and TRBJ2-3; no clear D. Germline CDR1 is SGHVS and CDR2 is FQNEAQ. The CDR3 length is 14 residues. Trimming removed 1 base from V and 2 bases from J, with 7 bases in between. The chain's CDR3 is CASSLVPDTDTQYF. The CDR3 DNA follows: TGTGCCAGCAGCTTAGTTCCAGACACAGATACGCAGTATTTT.

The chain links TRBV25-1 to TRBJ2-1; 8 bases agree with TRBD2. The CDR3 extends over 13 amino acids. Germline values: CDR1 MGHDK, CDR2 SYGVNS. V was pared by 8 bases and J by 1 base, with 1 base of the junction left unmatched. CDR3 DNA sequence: TGTGCCAGCTTAGCGGGGTCCTACAATGAGCAGTTCTTC. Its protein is CASLAGSYNEQFF.

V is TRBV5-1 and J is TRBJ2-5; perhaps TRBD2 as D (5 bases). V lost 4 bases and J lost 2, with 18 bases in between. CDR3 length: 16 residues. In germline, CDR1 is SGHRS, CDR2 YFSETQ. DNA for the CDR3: TGCGCCAGCAGCCTCCCGGGTCGGAGCGGACAAGAGACCCAGTACTTC. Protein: CASSLPGRSGQETQYF.

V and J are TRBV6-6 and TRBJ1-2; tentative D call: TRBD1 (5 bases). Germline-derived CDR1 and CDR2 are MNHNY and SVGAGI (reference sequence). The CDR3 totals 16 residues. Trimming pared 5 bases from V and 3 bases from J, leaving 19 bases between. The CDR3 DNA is TGTGCCAGCAGTCACCGCTCGGGGAGGGGCGACTATGGCTACACCTTC. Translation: CASSHRSGRGDYGYTF.

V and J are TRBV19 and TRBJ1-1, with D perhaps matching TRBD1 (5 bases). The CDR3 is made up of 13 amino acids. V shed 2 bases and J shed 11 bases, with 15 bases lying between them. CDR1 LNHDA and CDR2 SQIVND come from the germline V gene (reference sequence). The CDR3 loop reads CASSIIGSGDAFF. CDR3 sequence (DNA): TGTGCCAGTAGTATAATCGGTAGCGGGGACGCTTTCTTT.

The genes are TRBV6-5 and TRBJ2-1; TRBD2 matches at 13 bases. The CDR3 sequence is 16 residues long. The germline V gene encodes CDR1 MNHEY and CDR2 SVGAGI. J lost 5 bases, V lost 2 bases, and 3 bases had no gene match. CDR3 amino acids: CASSYAGLAGNNEQFF. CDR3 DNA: TGTGCCAGCAGTTACGCGGGACTAGCGGGAAACAATGAGCAGTTCTTC.

The CDR3 region has the DNA TGTGCCAGCAGCCATGAGGTTGGAGGAGGAAACACCATATATTTT. Protein sequence: CASSHEVGGGNTIYF. The V gene is TRBV14, the J gene TRBJ1-3; D is unclear. The CDR3 runs to 15 residues. Trimming removed 3 bases from V and 4 bases from J, with 13 bases in between. Per germline, CDR1 SGHDN and CDR2 FVKESK.

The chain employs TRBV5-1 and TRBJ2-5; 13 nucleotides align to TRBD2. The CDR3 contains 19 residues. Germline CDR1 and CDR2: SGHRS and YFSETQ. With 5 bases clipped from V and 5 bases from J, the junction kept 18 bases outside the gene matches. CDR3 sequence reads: CASRLGVLAGGPSGETQYF. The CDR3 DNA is TGCGCCAGCAGACTAGGCGTACTAGCGGGGGGGCCGAGTGGGGAGACCCAGTACTTC.